This T cell receptor (beta chain) stems from a study of CD8 T cells in Susac syndrome. RNA totalling about 0.5 to 1 ug underwent reverse transcription with random hexamers. Amplification of TCR beta CDR3 was carried out by immunoSEQ multiplex PCR, which covered 54 Vbeta and 13 Jbeta segments. MiXCR, applied by TCRdb to the immunoSEQ multiplex PCR reads, yields one record per CDR3 protein. The profile shows 150,000 to 200,000 distinct CDR3 sequences, 93% of them singletons. TEMRA cells were enriched by FACS, while CD8+ and CD4+ T cells were obtained through a negative isolation that was performed magnetically. A note on this clonotype: Its matching antigen is unknown.

Study observations and caveats: As acknowledged by the study, its TCR sequencing and HLA analysis included a relatively small number of individuals.

This clonotype was obtained from a human donor in good health. What was sequenced was CD4+ T cells from PBMCs.

The CDR3 protein is CASSQESTGANEKLFF. In DNA form, the CDR3 reads TGCGCCAGCAGCCAAGAGTCTACAGGGGCTAATGAAAAACTGTTTTTT. The chain recombines TRBV4-1 with TRBJ1-4, with TRBD1 matching 7 bases. In germline, CDR1 is MGHRA, CDR2 YSYEKL. V was pared by 0 bases and J by 3 bases, with 4 bases of the junction left unmatched. The CDR3 sequence is 16 residues long.